This T cell receptor beta chain was retrieved from a study of Graves' ophthalmopathy and Graves' hyperthyroidism. Ophthalmopathic donors had moderate-to-severe activity, CAS ≥3 and NOSPECS ≥4, with disease that had lasted under 3 months. Trimming stripped 7 bases from V and 8 bases from J, with 17 bases between. This CDR3 has 13 residues. In germline, CDR1 is LNHNV, CDR2 YYDKDF (reference sequence). This clonotype was seen a few times. Its antigen remains unidentified. Amplified TCR beta CDR3 regions were obtained using RNA transcripts as template. HTBI-primed first-round RT-PCR preceded second-round multiplex PCR. TCRdb reanalysed the multiplex PCR reads using MiXCR and keeps one entry per CDR3 protein. The sample consists of some 200,000 distinct CDR3 sequences, 25% to 35% of them appearing once. General study results and limits: Discriminating ophthalmopathy from stable hyperthyroidism, a 13-signature model attained a sensitivity of 85% to 90% and a specificity of approximately 81%. The majority of expanded thyroid clonotypes above 0.001 frequency also occurred in blood.

Sequenced material: peripheral blood. The TCR was taken from a man aged 50 or older with Graves' ophthalmopathy. V and J are TRBV15 and TRBJ1-2; D remains ambiguous. The CDR3: CATNPTRHAGYTF. The CDR3 coding sequence is TGTGCCACCAACCCGACACGGCATGCGGGCTACACCTTC.